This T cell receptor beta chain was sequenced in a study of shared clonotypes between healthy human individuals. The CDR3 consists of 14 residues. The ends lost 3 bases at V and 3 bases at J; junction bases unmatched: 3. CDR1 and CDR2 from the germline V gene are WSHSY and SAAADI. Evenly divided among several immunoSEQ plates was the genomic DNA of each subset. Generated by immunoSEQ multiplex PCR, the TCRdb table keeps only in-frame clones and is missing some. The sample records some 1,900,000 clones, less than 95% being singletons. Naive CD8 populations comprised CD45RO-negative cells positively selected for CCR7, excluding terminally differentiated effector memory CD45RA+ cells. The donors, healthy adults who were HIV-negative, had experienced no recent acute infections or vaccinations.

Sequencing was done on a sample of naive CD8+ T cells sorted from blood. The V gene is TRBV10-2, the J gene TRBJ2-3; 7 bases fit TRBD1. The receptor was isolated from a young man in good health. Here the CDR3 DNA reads TGCGCCAGCAGTGATGGGACAGAGACAGATACGCAGTATTTT. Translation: CASSDGTETDTQYF.